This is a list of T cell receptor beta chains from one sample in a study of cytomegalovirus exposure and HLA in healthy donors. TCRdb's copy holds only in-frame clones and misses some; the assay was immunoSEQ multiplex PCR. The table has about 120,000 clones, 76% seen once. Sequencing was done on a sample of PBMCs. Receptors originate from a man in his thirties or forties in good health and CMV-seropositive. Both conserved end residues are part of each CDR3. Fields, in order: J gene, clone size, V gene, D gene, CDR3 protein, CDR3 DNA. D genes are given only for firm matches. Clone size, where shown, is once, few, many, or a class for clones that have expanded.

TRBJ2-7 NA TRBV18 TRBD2 CASSPTSGGRYEQYF TGTGCCAGCTCACCCACTAGCGGGGGGCGGTACGAGCAGTACTTC
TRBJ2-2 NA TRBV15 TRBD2 CATSRDSGGGATGELFF TGTGCCACCAGCAGAGATTCGGGCGGGGGGGCCACCGGGGAGCTGTTTTTT
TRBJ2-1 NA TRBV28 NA CASSSATIGGQFF TGTGCCAGCAGTAGCGCTACGATAGGCGGGCAGTTCTTC
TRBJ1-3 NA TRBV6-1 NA CASSEVVPVGGNTIYF TGTGCCAGCAGTGAAGTGGTGCCCGTCGGTGGAAACACCATATATTTT
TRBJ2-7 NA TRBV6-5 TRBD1 CASSYPGQDYTYEQYF TGTGCCAGCAGTTACCCAGGACAGGATTACACCTACGAGCAGTACTTC
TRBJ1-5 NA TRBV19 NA CASSIQTVSHQPQHF TGTGCCAGTAGTATTCAAACAGTTTCTCATCAGCCCCAGCATTTT
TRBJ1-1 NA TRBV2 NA CASSPDTEAFF TGTGCCAGCAGTCCGGACACTGAAGCTTTCTTT
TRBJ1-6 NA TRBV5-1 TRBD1 CASRGQGAGNSPLHF TGCGCCAGCAGGGGACAGGGGGCAGGTAATTCACCCCTCCACTTT
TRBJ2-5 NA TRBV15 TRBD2 CATSRVAGEEAQYF TGTGCCACCAGCAGGGTAGCGGGGGAGGAGGCCCAGTACTTC
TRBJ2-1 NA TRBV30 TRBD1 CAWGQGNEQFF TGTGCCTGGGGACAGGGGAATGAGCAGTTCTTC
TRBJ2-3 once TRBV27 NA CASSLAGADTQYF TGTGCCAGCAGTTTAGCGGGCGCAGATACGCAGTATTTT
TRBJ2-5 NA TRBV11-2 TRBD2 CASSSGLAGVETQYF TGTGCCAGCAGCTCTGGACTAGCGGGGGTAGAGACCCAGTACTTC
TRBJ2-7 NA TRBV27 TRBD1 CASSRPTGHEQYF TGTGCCAGCAGTCGTCCGACAGGGCACGAGCAGTACTTC
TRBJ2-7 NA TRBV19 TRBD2 CASRGTSGAYEQYF TGTGCCAGTAGAGGGACTAGCGGTGCCTACGAGCAGTACTTC
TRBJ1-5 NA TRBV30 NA CAWSVTGGNQPQHF TGTGCCTGGAGTGTAACGGGAGGCAATCAGCCCCAGCATTTT
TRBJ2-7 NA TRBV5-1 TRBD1 CASSFMPTSGQGLDEQYF TGCGCCAGCAGCTTTATGCCGACGTCGGGACAGGGCCTGGACGAGCAGTACTTC
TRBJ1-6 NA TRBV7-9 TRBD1 CASSLATGGDSPLHF TGTGCCAGCAGCTTAGCGACAGGGGGCGATTCACCCCTCCACTTT
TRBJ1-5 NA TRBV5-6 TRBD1 CASSLTGALDQPQHF TGTGCCAGCAGCTTAACAGGGGCTCTCGATCAGCCCCAGCATTTT
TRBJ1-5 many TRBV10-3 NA CAITLCSNQPQHF TGTGCCATCACCCTTTGTAGCAATCAGCCCCAGCATTTT
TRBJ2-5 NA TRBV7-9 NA CASSLRGTLVGETQYF TGTGCCAGCAGCTTAAGAGGGACACTAGTAGGAGAGACCCAGTACTTC
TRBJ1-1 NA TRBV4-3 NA CASSQDRAGPSTEAFF TGCGCCAGCAGCCAAGATAGGGCAGGGCCGAGCACTGAAGCTTTCTTT
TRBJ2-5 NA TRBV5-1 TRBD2 CASSLVASGYQETQYF TGCGCCAGCAGCTTGGTGGCTAGCGGGTACCAAGAGACCCAGTACTTC
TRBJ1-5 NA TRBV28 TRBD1 CASSTRQGPYNQPQHF TGTGCCAGCAGTACCCGACAGGGGCCCTACAATCAGCCCCAGCATTTT
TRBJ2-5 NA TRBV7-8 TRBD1 CASSLGQGDRETQYF TGTGCCAGCAGCTTAGGACAGGGCGATCGGGAGACCCAGTACTTC
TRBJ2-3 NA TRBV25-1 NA CASSRAGFTDTQYF TGTGCCAGCAGTAGAGCCGGTTTCACAGATACGCAGTATTTT
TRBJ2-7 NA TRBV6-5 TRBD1 CASSPGTGFDEQYF TGTGCCAGCAGTCCTGGGACAGGGTTTGACGAGCAGTACTTC
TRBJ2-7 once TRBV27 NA CASSSLGGEQYF TGTGCCAGCAGTTCGCTCGGGGGAGAGCAGTACTTC